This T cell receptor beta chain came from a study of blood T cell repertoires in COVID-19. Study background: Whether acute or convalescent, the COVID-19 samples came from the United States, Italy and Spain.

Between the trimmed V and J ends, which lost 5 bases and 3 bases, there was a span of 11 bases. The CDR3 length is 15 residues. Germline V CDR1 and CDR2: MNHEY, SVGAGI. Study members were between 18 and 89 years old and lived in 25 or so US regions. Clinical histories supplied by participants themselves formed the basis of cohort assignment. Original processing methods: Estimates of nucleated cell counts were drawn from the amplification of reference gene primers. Generated by immunoSEQ multiplex PCR, the TCRdb table keeps only in-frame clones and is missing some. Clonal size and the V and J genes are those of that table, whereas D and trimming came from the DNA. The table records 100,000 to 150,000 clones, 84% of them present only once.

The chain employs TRBV6-5 and TRBJ1-6, with D perhaps matching TRBD1 (5 bases). This receptor was taken from a middle-aged man with acute COVID-19. The sample comprised PBMCs or T cells enriched from blood (not recorded which). The CDR3 coding sequence is TGTGCCAGCAGTCTTACAGGAGTCTATAATTCACCCCTCCACTTT. Protein sequence: CASSLTGVYNSPLHF.